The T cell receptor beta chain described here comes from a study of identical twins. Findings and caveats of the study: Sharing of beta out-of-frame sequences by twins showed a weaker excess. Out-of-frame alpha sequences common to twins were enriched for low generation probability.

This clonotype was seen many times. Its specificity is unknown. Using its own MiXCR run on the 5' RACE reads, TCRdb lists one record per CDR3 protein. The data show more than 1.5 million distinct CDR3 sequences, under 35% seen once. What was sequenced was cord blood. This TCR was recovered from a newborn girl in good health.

DNA of the CDR3: TGTGCCATCAGTGGGACAGGGGGTCAGCCCCAGCATTTT. It is translated as CAISGTGGQPQHF. V gene TRBV10-3 combines with J gene TRBJ1-5; TRBD1 matches at 10 bases. The V gene end was trimmed by 4 bases and the J gene end by 6 bases; junction bases not matched to a gene: 0. The CDR3 sequence is 13 residues long. CDR1 is ENHRY and CDR2 is SYGVKD in the germline V gene.